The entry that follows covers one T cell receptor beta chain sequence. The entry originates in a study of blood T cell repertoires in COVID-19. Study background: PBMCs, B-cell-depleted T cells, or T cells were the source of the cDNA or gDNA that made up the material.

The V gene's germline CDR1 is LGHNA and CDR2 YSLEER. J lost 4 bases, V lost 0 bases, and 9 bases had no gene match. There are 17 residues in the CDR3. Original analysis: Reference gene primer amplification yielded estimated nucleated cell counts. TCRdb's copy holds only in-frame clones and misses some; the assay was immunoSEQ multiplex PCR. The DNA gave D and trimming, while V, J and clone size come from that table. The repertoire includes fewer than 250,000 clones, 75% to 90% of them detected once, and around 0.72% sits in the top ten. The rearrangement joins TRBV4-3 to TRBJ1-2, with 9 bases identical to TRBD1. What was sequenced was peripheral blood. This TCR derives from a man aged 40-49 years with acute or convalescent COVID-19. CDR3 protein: CASSQDLNRGQIYGYTF. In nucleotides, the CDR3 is TGCGCCAGCAGCCAAGATCTGAACAGGGGGCAAATCTATGGCTACACCTTC.